This TCR beta chain was identified during a study of blood T cell repertoires in COVID-19. At the level of the study: T cells, B-cell-depleted T cells, or PBMCs supplied cDNA or gDNA.

Original analysis: Reference gene primer amplification gave estimated nucleated cell counts. Libraries were prepared by immunoSEQ multiplex PCR; TCRdb keeps only in-frame clonotypes and omits some of them. V and J calls and clone size are copied from that table; D and trimming were computed from the DNA. The sample has tens of thousands of clones, 80% to 90% seen once. The CDR3 has 16 residues. The V gene's germline CDR1 is SNHLY and CDR2 FYNNEI. Trimming took off 0 bases at V and 6 bases at J, with 17 bases between the two ends. This chain joins TRBV2 and TRBJ1-2; weak D call: TRBD1 (5 bases). This clonotype originated in a woman between 55 and 75 years old with acute or convalescent COVID-19. The sequenced sample consisted of peripheral blood. This CDR3 reads CASSEALRAGFDGYTF. CDR3 nucleotide sequence: TGTGCCAGCAGTGAAGCGCTTAGGGCAGGGTTCGATGGCTACACCTTC.